A single sample gave rise to the 4 T cell receptor beta chains below, sequenced in a study of CD8 T cells in Susac syndrome. Reverse transcription of about 0.45 to 1 ug RNA was carried out with random hexamers. TCRdb called the immunoSEQ multiplex PCR reads again in MiXCR, with one record for every CDR3 protein. Among hundreds of thousands of distinct CDR3 sequences listed, 85% were seen once. Sample: CD8+ T cells from PBMCs. The receptors stem from a human donor with multiple sclerosis.

On this clonotype itself: One junction end disagrees with the germline gene, perhaps due to a read error. The chain couples TRBV9 to TRBJ1-1; no clear D gene. This CDR3 has 14 amino acids. Germline CDR1 and CDR2: SGDLS and YYNGEE. This CDR3 reads CVSSVGDSNTEAFF. The CDR3 DNA reads TGTGTCAGCAGCGTAGGAGATTCGAACACTGAAGCTTTCTTT. Full variable domain (remainder filled in from reference TRBV9 and TRBJ1-1): DSGVTQTPKHLITATGQRVTLRCSPRSGDLSVYWYQQSLDQGLQFLIQYYNGEERAKGNILERFSAQQFPDLHSELNLSSLELGDSALYFCVSSVGDSNTEAFFGQGTRLTVV.

The V gene is TRBV5-1, the J gene TRBJ1-1; 9 nucleotides agree with TRBD1. J lost 4 bases, V lost 4 bases, and 2 bases had no gene match. The germline V gene encodes CDR1 SGHRS and CDR2 YFSETQ. This CDR3 region has 13 residues. The CDR3 sequence is CASSVDRGTEAFF. CDR3 DNA: TGCGCCAGCAGCGTGGACAGGGGCACTGAAGCTTTCTTT.

The chain couples TRBV6-5 to TRBJ2-1; 11 positions match TRBD2. The ends lost 2 bases at V and 3 bases at J; junction bases unmatched: 6. The CDR3 has 17 residues. Germline V CDR1 and CDR2: MNHEY, SVGAGI. This CDR3 is CASSYVPGLADYNEQFF. CDR3 DNA sequence: TGTGCCAGCAGTTACGTTCCGGGACTAGCGGACTACAATGAGCAGTTCTTC.

The chain joins TRBV5-4 to TRBJ2-7, with D perhaps matching TRBD1 (6 bases). Trimming took off 3 bases at V and 1 base at J, with 11 bases between the two ends. The germline V gene encodes CDR1 SGHNT and CDR2 YYREEE (reference sequence). The CDR3 covers 14 residues. CDR3 residues: CASSSPGVSYEQYF. The CDR3 region has the DNA TGTGCCAGCAGCTCCCCAGGGGTTTCCTACGAGCAGTACTTC.